Listed here is a single T cell receptor beta chain. Its antigen is not identified. The PCR contained 60 Vbeta and 13 Jbeta primers. Using immunoSEQ multiplex PCR, the repertoire was profiled, and TCRdb retains in-frame clones only, with some absent. Found here are approximately 100,000 clones, 71% of them singletons; the top ten hold roughly 2.8%. The donors comprised healthy bone marrow donors. This record comes from a study of cytomegalovirus exposure and HLA in healthy donors. General study points: Cytomegalovirus-associated status was assigned to about 180 TCR beta chains.

From germline, CDR1 is SGHTA and CDR2 FQGNSA. Trimming cost V 6 bases and J 13 bases, with 22 bases left between them. The length of the CDR3 is 14 residues. The rearrangement uses TRBV7-2 and TRBJ2-1; D is uncertain. The sequenced material came from PBMCs. This TCR was sampled from a female donor in good health and CMV-seronegative. CDR3 protein: CASSPGGTVVTQFF. The CDR3 bases are TGTGCCAGCAGTCCCGGTGGTACGGTCGTGACACAGTTCTTC.